This TCR beta chain appears in the sequencing data of a study of blood T cell repertoires in COVID-19. The CDR3 covers 14 residues. Germline CDR1 DFQATT, CDR2 SNEGSKA (reference sequence). V lost 3 bases to trimming and J lost 5 bases; unmatched junction nucleotides: 7. Sequencing used immunoSEQ multiplex PCR; TCRdb keeps in-frame clones, though not all of them. This table has roughly 300,000 clones, over 75% appearing once. Sequenced input: peripheral blood. This clonotype was obtained from a human donor in a cohort sampled during active COVID-19. The chain has TRBV20-1 and TRBJ1-1, with 9 bases aligning to TRBD1. The CDR3 loop is CSASLGQGITEAFF. Written as DNA, the CDR3 is TGCAGTGCTAGTTTGGGACAGGGCATTACTGAAGCTTTCTTT.